The entry that follows covers one TCR beta chain sequence. Its antigen is undetermined. V was pared by 6 bases and J by 2 bases, with 14 bases between. CDR3 length: 14 residues. Germline CDR1 and CDR2: KGHSH and LQKENI. PCR primers comprised 60 Vbeta and 13 Jbeta primers. The data were produced by immunoSEQ multiplex PCR, yet TCRdb's version contains in-frame clones alone and is incomplete. In the table there are over 120,000 clones, approximately 80% of which are singletons. This record comes from a study of cytomegalovirus exposure and HLA in healthy donors. Study-wide results and limits: The study put roughly 160 TCR beta chains on its list as cytomegalovirus-associated. Later on, a genetic analysis was performed. It linked a missense variant in DCLRE1C with V- and J-gene trimming of TCR beta. CMV serostatus stood as the only immune exposure information on hand. Most of the TCR beta V segments (in an earlier analysis) were productive either about 87% or about 30% of the time.

Sequenced input: PBMCs. The clonotype originates from a man aged 40-49 years in good health and CMV-seronegative. The J gene is TRBJ2-7, the V gene TRBV18, with D perhaps TRBD2 (6 bases). DNA of the CDR3: TGTGCCAGCTCCCGGGCAGGGAGGACCTACGAGCAGTACTTC. The encoded protein is CASSRAGRTYEQYF.